The clone carrying this T cell receptor (beta chain) showed up many times. The antigen is unknown. This entry comes from a study of regulatory T cells in long-lasting Graves disease. Overall study findings and caveats: TCR diversity was lower in persistent Graves' patients than in newly diagnosed ones. Authors noted too few samples as a limitation.

As to time point: persistent/refractory GD, antithyroid drugs over 5 years with positive TRAb. Scientists built the TCR library using RNA that was extracted from PBMCs. Looked up from germline, CDR1 is MDHEN and CDR2 is SYDVKM. There are 16 residues in the CDR3. Deletions cut 3 bases from V and 4 bases from J, with 16 bases between. TCR beta libraries were built with iRepertoire HTBI primers and Arm-PCR of CDR3 regions. Using its own MiXCR run on the multiplex PCR reads, TCRdb lists one record per CDR3 protein. In the table there are approximately 470,000 distinct CDR3 sequences, less than 25% of which are singletons.

The sequencing here drew on peripheral blood mononuclear cells (PBMCs), taken when the disease was refractory, from a patient treated with antithyroid drugs. The receptor's source is a female donor with Graves disease. The rearrangement uses TRBV28 and TRBJ2-1, with D hard to call. The CDR3 sequence is CASSFPRGRSYNEQFF. For the CDR3, the DNA is TGTGCCAGCAGTTTTCCGCGCGGCAGATCATACAATGAGCAGTTCTTC.